This T cell receptor beta chain was obtained from a study of cytomegalovirus exposure and HLA in healthy donors. This clone occurred a few times. Its cognate antigen is unknown. Notes on the study in general: The later analysis indicated that the majority of CMV-associated TCR beta chains appeared HLA-restricted.

Primers for the PCR totalled 60 Vbeta and 13 Jbeta. Assay used: immunoSEQ multiplex PCR; TCRdb lists only in-frame clones, some missing. The sample has approximately 92,000 clones; 55% to 75% are singletons. This CDR3 has 16 amino acids. The germline gives CDR1 LGHNA, CDR2 YNFKEQ. V shed 1 base, J shed 6 bases, and the junction held 8 bases outside the gene matches. The chain employs TRBV4-2 and TRBJ2-1, with TRBD2 identical over 8 bases. This TCR was sampled from a man between 50 and 59 years old in good health and CMV-seronegative. Specimen: PBMCs. The CDR3 is CASSQGGGGSANEQFF. CDR3 in DNA: TGTGCCAGCAGCCAAGGTGGCGGGGGGTCGGCCAATGAGCAGTTCTTC.